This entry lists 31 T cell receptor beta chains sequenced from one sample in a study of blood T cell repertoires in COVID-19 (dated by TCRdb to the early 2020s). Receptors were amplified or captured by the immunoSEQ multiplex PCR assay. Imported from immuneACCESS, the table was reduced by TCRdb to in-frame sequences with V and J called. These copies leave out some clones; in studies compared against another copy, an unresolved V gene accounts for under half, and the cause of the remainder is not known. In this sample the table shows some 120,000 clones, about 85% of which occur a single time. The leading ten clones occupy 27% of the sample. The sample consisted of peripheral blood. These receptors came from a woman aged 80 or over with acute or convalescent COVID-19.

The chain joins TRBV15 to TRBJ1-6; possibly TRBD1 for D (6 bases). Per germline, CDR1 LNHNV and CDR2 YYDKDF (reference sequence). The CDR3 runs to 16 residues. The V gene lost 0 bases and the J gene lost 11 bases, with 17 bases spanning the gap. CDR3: CATSRDLTGFQAPLHF. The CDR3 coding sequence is TGTGCCACCAGCAGAGATCTTACAGGGTTTCAGGCACCCCTCCACTTT.

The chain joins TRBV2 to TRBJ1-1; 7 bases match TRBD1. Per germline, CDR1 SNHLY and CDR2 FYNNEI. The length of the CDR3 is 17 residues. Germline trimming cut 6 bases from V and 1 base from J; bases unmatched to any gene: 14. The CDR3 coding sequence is TGTGCCAGCAGGGAGACGAGGGGGCCAAGGGGGAACACTGAAGCTTTCTTT. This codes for CASRETRGPRGNTEAFF.

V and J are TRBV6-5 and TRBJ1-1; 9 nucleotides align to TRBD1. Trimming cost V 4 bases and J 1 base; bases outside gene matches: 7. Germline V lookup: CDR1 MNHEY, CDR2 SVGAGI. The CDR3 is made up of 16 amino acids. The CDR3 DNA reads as TGTGCCAGCAGTTCAGGACAGGGGACTTCGAACACTGAAGCTTTCTTT. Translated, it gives CASSSGQGTSNTEAFF.

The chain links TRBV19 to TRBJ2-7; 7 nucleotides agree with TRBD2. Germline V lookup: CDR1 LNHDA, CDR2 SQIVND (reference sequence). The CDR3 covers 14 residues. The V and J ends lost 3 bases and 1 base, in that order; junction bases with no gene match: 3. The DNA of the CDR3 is TGTGCCAGTAGTATCGGCGGGGGTTCCTACGAGCAGTACTTC. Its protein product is CASSIGGGSYEQYF.

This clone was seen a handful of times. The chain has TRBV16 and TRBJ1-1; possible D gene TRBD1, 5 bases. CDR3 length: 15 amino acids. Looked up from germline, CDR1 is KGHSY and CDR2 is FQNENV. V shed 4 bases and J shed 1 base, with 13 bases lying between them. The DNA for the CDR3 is TGTGCCAGCAGCCCGCGGGACGGGAGGAACACTGAAGCTTTCTTT. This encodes CASSPRDGRNTEAFF.

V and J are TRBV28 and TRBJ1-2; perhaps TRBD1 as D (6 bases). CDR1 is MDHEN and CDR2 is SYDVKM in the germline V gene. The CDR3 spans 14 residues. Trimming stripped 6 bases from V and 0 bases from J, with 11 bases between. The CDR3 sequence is CASRPAGANYGYTF. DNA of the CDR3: TGTGCCAGCAGACCGGCAGGGGCTAACTATGGCTACACCTTC.

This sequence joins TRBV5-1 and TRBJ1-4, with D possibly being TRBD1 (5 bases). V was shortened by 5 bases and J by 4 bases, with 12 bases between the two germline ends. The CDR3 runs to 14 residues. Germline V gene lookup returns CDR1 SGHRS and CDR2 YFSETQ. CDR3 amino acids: CASRPDSSNEKLFF. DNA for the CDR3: TGCGCCAGCAGACCAGACAGTAGTAATGAAAAACTGTTTTTT.

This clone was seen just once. The CDR3 DNA is TGTGCCAGCAGCTTAATCTCGCAGGGGTATAATGAAAAACTGTTTTTT. Encoded protein: CASSLISQGYNEKLFF. The genes are TRBV7-6 and TRBJ1-4; D may be TRBD1 (6 bases). The V gene's germline CDR1 is SGHVS and CDR2 FNYEAQ. CDR3 size: 16 residues. Trimming removed 2 bases from V and 4 bases from J, with 14 bases in between.

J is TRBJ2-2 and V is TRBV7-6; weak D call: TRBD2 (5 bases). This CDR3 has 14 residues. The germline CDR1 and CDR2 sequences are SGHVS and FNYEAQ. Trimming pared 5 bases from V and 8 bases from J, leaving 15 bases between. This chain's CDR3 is CASSPHEEAGELFF. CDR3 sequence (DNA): TGTGCCAGCAGCCCCCATGAGGAGGCGGGGGAGCTGTTTTTT.

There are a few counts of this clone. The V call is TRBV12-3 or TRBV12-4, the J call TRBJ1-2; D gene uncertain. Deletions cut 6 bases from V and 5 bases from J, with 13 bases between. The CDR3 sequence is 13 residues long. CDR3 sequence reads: CASSPQAGYGYTF. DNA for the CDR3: TGTGCCAGCAGCCCCCAGGCCGGATATGGCTACACCTTC.

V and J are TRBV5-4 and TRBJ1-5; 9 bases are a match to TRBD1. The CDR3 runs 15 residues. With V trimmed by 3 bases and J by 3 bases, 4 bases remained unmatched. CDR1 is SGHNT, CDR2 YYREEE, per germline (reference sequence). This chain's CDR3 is CASSSGTGHNQPQHF. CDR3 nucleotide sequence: TGTGCCAGCAGCTCCGGGACAGGGCACAATCAGCCCCAGCATTTT.

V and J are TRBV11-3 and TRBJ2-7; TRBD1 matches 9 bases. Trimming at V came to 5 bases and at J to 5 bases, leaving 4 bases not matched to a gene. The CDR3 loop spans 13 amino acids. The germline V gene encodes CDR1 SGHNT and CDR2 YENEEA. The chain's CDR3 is CASSTGQGNEQYF. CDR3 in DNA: TGTGCCAGCAGCACGGGACAGGGAAACGAGCAGTACTTC. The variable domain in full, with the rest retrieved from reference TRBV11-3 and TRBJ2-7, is EAGVVQSPRYKIIEKKQPVAFWCNPISGHNTLYWYLQNLGQGPELLIRYENEEAVDDSQLPKDRFSAERLKGVDSTLKIQPAELGDSAVYLCASSTGQGNEQYFGPGTRLTVT.

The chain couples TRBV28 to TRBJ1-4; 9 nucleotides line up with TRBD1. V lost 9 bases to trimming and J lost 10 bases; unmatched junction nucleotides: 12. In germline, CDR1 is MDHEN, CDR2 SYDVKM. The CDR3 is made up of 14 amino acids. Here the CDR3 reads CASSQGQGPGKLFF. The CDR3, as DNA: TGTGCCAGTTCGCAGGGACAGGGTCCTGGAAAACTGTTTTTT. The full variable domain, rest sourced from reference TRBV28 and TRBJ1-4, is DVKVTQSSRYLVKRTGEKVFLECVQDMDHENMFWYRQDPGLGLRLIYFSYDVKMKEKGDIPEGYSVSREKKERFSLILESASTNQTSMYLCASSQGQGPGKLFFGSGTQLSVL.

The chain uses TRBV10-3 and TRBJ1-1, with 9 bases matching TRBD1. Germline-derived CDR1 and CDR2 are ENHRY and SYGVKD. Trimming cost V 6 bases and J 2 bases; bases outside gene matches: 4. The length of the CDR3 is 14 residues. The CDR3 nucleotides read TGTGCCATCAGCCTACAGGGGGCAAACACTGAAGCTTTCTTT. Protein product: CAISLQGANTEAFF.

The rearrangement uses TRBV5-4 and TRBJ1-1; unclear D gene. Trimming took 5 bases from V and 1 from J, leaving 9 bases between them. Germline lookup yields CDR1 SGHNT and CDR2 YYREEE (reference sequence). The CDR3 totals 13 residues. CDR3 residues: CASRFGENTEAFF. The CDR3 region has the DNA TGTGCCAGCAGATTCGGGGAGAACACTGAAGCTTTCTTT.

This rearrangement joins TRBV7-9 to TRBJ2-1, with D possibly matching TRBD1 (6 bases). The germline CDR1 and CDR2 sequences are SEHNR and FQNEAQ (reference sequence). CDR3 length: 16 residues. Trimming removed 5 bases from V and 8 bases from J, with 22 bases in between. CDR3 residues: CASSTLRDTVRYEQFF. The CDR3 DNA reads TGTGCCAGCAGCACTCTCCGGGACACGGTTAGGTATGAGCAGTTCTTC.

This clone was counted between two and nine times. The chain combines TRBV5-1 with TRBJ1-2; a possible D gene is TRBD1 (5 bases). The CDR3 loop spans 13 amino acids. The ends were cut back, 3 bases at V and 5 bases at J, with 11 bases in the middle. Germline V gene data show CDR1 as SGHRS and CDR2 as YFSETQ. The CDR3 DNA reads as TGCGCCAGCAGCTGGGACGGGACTTATGGCTACACCTTC. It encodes CASSWDGTYGYTF.

CDR3 residues: CATSRSRTGTYEQYV. In nucleotides, the CDR3 is TGTGCCACCAGCAGATCCAGGACAGGGACCTACGAGCAGTACGTC. V is TRBV15 and J is TRBJ2-7, with 8 bases that match TRBD1. The J segment lost 2 bases and the V segment lost 2 bases, leaving 5 bases of the junction unmatched. Germline CDR1 and CDR2: LNHNV and YYDKDF (reference sequence). This CDR3 is built from 15 residues.

The chain's CDR3 is CASSADRVWFF. CDR3 DNA: TGTGCCAGCAGTGCGGACAGGGTGTGGTTCTTC. The chain combines TRBV2 with TRBJ2-1, with 8 bases lining up with TRBD1. This CDR3 contains 11 residues. V lost 4 bases, J lost 15 bases, and 5 bases stayed unmatched. In germline, CDR1 is SNHLY, CDR2 FYNNEI.

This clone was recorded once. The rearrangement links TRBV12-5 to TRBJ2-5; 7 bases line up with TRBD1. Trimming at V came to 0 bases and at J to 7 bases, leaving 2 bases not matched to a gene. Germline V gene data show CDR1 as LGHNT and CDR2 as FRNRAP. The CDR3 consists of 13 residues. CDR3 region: CASGLVAGGTQYF. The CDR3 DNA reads TGTGCTAGTGGTTTGGTGGCAGGGGGGACCCAGTACTTC. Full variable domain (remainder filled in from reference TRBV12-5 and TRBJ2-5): DARVTQTPRHKVTEMGQEVTMRCQPILGHNTVFWYRQTMMQGLELLAYFRNRAPLDDSGMPKDRFSAEMPDATLATLKIQPSEPRDSAVYFCASGLVAGGTQYFGPGTRLLVL.

CDR3: CASSLHQGALGANVLTF. Written as DNA, the CDR3 is TGTGCCAGCAGCCTCCATCAGGGGGCGCTGGGGGCCAACGTCCTGACTTTC. The rearrangement uses TRBV5-6 and TRBJ2-6; 8 nucleotides line up with TRBD1. Germline V lookup: CDR1 SGHDT, CDR2 YYEEEE. The CDR3 length is 17 residues. V gave up 4 bases and J gave up 4 bases; unmatched junction bases: 10.

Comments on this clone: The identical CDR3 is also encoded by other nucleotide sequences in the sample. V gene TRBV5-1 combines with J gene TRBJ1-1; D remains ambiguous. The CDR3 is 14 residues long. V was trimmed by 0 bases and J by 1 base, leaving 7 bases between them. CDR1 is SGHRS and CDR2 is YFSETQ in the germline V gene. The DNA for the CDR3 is TGCGCCAGCAGCTTGGCGGCGGGGAACACTGAAGCTTTCTTT. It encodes CASSLAAGNTEAFF. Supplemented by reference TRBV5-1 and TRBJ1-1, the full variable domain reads KAGVTQTPRYLIKTRGQQVTLSCSPISGHRSVSWYQQTPGQGLQFLFEYFSETQRNKGNFPGRFSGRQFSNSRSEMNVSTLELGDSALYLCASSLAAGNTEAFFGQGTRLTVV.

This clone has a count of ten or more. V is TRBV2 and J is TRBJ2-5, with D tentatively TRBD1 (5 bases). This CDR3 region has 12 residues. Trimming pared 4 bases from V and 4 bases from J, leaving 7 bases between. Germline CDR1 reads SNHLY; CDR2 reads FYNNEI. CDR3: CASSGQSETQYF. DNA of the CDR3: TGTGCCAGCAGTGGACAGTCAGAGACCCAGTACTTC. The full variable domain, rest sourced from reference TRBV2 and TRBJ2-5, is EPEVTQTPSHQVTQMGQEVILRCVPISNHLYFYWYRQILGQKVEFLVSFYNNEISEKSEIFDDQFSVERPDGSNFTLKIRSTKLEDSAMYFCASSGQSETQYFGPGTRLLVL.

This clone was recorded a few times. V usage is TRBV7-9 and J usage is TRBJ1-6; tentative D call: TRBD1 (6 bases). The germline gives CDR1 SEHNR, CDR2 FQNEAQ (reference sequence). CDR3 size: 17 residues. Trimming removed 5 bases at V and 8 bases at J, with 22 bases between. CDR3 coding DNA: TGTGCCAGCAGCCCCCCCATCGGACAGAGAAAATATTCACCCCTCCACTTT. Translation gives CASSPPIGQRKYSPLHF.

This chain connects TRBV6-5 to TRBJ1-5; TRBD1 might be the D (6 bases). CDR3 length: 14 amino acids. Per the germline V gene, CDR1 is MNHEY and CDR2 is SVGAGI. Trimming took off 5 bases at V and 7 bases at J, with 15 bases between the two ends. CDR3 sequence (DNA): TGTGCCAGCAGTACCCTAGGGGGAATGCAGCCCCAGCATTTT. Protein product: CASSTLGGMQPQHF.

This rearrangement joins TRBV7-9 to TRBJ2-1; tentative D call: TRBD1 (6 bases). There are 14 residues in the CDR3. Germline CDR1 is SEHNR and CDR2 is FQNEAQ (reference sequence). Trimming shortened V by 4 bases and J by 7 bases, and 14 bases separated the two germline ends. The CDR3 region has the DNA TGTGCCAGCAGCTCGAGCTTGGGGGCGAATGAGCAGTTCTTC. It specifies CASSSSLGANEQFF.

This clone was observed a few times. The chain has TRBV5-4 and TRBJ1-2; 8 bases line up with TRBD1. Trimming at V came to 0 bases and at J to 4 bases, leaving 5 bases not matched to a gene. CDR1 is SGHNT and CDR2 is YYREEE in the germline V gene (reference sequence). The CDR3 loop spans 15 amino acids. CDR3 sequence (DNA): TGTGCCAGCAGCTTGGAGCCCCAGGGGGCCTATGGCTACACCTTC. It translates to CASSLEPQGAYGYTF.

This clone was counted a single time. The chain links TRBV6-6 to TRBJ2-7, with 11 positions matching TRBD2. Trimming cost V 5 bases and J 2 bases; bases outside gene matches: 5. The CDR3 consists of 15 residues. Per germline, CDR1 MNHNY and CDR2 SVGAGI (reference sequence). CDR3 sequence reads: CASSPGLAATYEQYF. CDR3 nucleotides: TGTGCCAGCAGTCCGGGACTAGCGGCCACCTACGAGCAGTACTTC.

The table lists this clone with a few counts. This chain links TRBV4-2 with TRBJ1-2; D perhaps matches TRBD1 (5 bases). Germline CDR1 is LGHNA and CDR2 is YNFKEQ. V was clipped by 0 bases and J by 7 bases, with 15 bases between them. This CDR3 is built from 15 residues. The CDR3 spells CASSQDLTGFGGYTF. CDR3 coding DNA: TGTGCCAGCAGCCAAGATTTAACAGGATTCGGTGGCTACACCTTC.

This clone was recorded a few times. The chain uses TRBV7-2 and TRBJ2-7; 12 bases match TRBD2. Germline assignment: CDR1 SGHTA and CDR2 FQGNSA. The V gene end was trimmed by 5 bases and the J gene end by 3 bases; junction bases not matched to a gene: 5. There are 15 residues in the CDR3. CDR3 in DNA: TGTGCCAGCAGCCCCAGACTAGCGGGGGACTACGAGCAGTACTTC. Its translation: CASSPRLAGDYEQYF. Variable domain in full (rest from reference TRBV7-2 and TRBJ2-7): GAGVSQSPSNKVTEKGKDVELRCDPISGHTALYWYRQSLGQGLEFLIYFQGNSAPDKSGLPSDRFSAERTGGSVSTLTIQRTQQEDSAVYLCASSPRLAGDYEQYFGPGTRLTVT.

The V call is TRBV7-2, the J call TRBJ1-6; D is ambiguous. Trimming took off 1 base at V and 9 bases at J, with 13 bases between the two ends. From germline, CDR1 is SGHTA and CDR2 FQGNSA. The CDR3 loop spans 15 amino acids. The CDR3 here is CASSLVLMSSSPLHF. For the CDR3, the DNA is TGTGCCAGCAGCTTAGTTCTAATGAGCTCTTCACCCCTCCACTTT. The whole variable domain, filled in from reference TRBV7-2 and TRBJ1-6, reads GAGVSQSPSNKVTEKGKDVELRCDPISGHTALYWYRQSLGQGLEFLIYFQGNSAPDKSGLPSDRFSAERTGGSVSTLTIQRTQQEDSAVYLCASSLVLMSSSPLHFGNGTRLTVT.